This note documents a single TCR beta chain sequence. Deletions cut 6 bases from V and 8 bases from J, with 13 bases between. The germline V gene has CDR1 SNHLY and CDR2 FYNNEI. The length of the CDR3 is 12 residues. Produced via immunoSEQ multiplex PCR; TCRdb's table is partial and in-frame only. The sample includes 40,000 to 60,000 clones, roughly 88% of them seen just once. This entry belongs to a study of T cell changes during pregnancy in multiple sclerosis. This specimen consisted of peripheral blood, obtained in the first trimester of pregnancy. The sequence came from a female donor in good health, enrolled as a control in a pregnancy study. The chain uses TRBV2 and TRBJ1-2; D may be TRBD1 (6 bases). The CDR3 DNA sequence: TGTGCCAGCAGAACAGGGAGGGAGGGCTACACCTTC. Translating it yields CASRTGREGYTF.